The present T cell receptor (beta chain) was sequenced within a study of CD8 T cells in ankylosing spondylitis. Study-level points and caveats: Clones that were linked to disease were CD8+ and were relatively rare in peripheral blood. A motif in TCR beta, a set of eight highly homologous variants, appeared characteristic of ankylosing spondylitis blood.

With respect to this clonotype: As yet, its antigen is unknown.

MiXCR was run by TCRdb on the 5' RACE reads, yielding one entry per CDR3 protein. Altogether more than 300,000 distinct CDR3 sequences are present, roughly 8% being singletons, with the ten largest covering less than 15%. Trimming stripped 4 bases from V and 3 bases from J, with 11 bases between. Germline lookup yields CDR1 SQVTM and CDR2 ANQGSEA. This CDR3 comprises 13 residues. The rearrangement links TRBV29-1 to TRBJ2-3; D is uncertain. Specimen: blood, either unsorted or a sorted T cell fraction (not recorded which). The clonotype was recovered from a male donor with ankylosing spondylitis. The CDR3 nucleotides read TGCAGCGTTGGGGGAAGGAATACAGATACGCAGTATTTT. It encodes CSVGGRNTDTQYF.